This T cell receptor (beta chain) derives from a study of shared clonotypes between healthy human individuals. About the study: The study drew on two women and three men aged 18 to 49 as donors.

This table comes from immunoSEQ multiplex PCR, and its TCRdb copy is limited to in-frame clones, with some not included. The sample includes over a million clones, around 97% of them seen just once. Germline CDR1 reads SGHTA; CDR2 reads FQGNSA. V lost 5 bases to trimming and J lost 0 bases; unmatched junction nucleotides: 6. This CDR3 comprises 16 residues. About this clone: Antigen unknown.

Findings and limits, study-wide: Larger estimated richness was generally recorded for naive subsets relative to memory subsets.

The chain joins TRBV7-2 to TRBJ2-7, with 11 bases identical to TRBD2. Sequenced: naive CD4+ T cells sorted from blood. Subset defined: CD45RA+ positively selected. The receptor's source is a man younger than 45 in good health. Written as DNA, the CDR3 is TGTGCCAGCAGCAAAACCGGGACTAGCGGCTCCTACGAGCAGTACTTC. Amino acids: CASSKTGTSGSYEQYF.